These 11 T cell receptor beta chains share one sample of origin, sequenced in a study of cytomegalovirus exposure and HLA in healthy donors. The PCR employed 60 Vbeta primers together with 13 Jbeta primers. The method was immunoSEQ multiplex PCR; TCRdb's version includes in-frame clones alone and lacks a portion of them. The table has roughly 80,000 clones, approximately 65% seen once. The sequencing sample was made of PBMCs. These receptors all come from a male donor in good health and CMV-seropositive.

This rearrangement joins TRBV15 to TRBJ2-3; 7 bases map to TRBD2. The germline gives CDR1 LNHNV, CDR2 YYDKDF (reference sequence). V shed 9 bases and J 0 bases; nucleotides not matched to a gene: 6. The CDR3 spans 14 residues. The CDR3 region has the DNA TGTGCCACTGGGGGGGTGCTAAGCACAGATACGCAGTATTTT. Encoded protein: CATGGVLSTDTQYF.

This chain's CDR3 is CASKPGRTLETQYF. The CDR3 bases are TGTGCCAGCAAGCCCGGGAGGACGTTGGAGACCCAGTACTTC. The chain is built from TRBV6-5 and TRBJ2-5, with 7 bases that match TRBD2. The germline V gene has CDR1 MNHEY and CDR2 SVGAGI. Trimming removed 7 bases from V and 5 bases from J; junction bases left unmatched: 10. The CDR3 is 14 residues long.

J is TRBJ2-5 and V is TRBV30; TRBD2 agrees at 9 bases. Trimming took 0 bases from V and 2 from J; bases not matched to a gene: 4. CDR3 length: 15 residues. CDR1 is GTSNPN, CDR2 SVGIG, per germline (reference sequence). In nucleotides, the CDR3 is TGTGCCTGGAGTGTCCAGCGGGGGGTACAAGAGACCCAGTACTTC. This encodes CAWSVQRGVQETQYF.

This chain links TRBV7-8 with TRBJ1-1; D not certain. CDR3 size: 14 residues. Germline CDR1 SGHVS, CDR2 FQNEAQ. The germline V and J ends were trimmed by 5 bases and 5 bases, with 15 bases remaining between them. The CDR3 bases are TGTGCCAGCAGCCAACCTAGAAGGTGGACTGAAGCTTTCTTT. Protein product: CASSQPRRWTEAFF.

This chain connects TRBV9 to TRBJ1-2, with TRBD1 matching 11 bases. There are 15 residues in the CDR3. The V segment lost 4 bases and the J segment 7 bases; nucleotides outside the gene matches: 9. Germline CDR1 is SGDLS and CDR2 is YYNGEE. The CDR3 spells CASSPRTGGAGGYTF. CDR3 DNA sequence: TGTGCCAGCAGCCCCCGGACAGGGGGCGCGGGTGGCTACACCTTC.

To note about this clone: The same CDR3 can be traced to other DNA sequences in this sample. This sequence joins TRBV13 and TRBJ2-7; 7 nucleotides match TRBD1. This CDR3 has 15 residues. The J segment lost 4 bases and the V segment lost 0 bases, leaving 6 bases of the junction unmatched. Germline V CDR1 and CDR2: PRHDT, FYEKMQ (reference sequence). The CDR3 loop is CASSLGGTVTYEQYF. The CDR3 region has the DNA TGTGCCAGCAGCTTAGGTGGGACAGTTACGTACGAGCAGTACTTC. The complete variable domain, with remaining parts taken from reference TRBV13 and TRBJ2-7, reads AAGVIQSPRHLIKEKRETATLKCYPIPRHDTVYWYQQGPGQDPQFLISFYEKMQSDKGSIPDRFSAQQFSDYHSELNMSSLELGDSALYFCASSLGGTVTYEQYFGPGTRLTVT.

In this sample, this clone turned up a few times. The chain employs TRBV6-1 and TRBJ1-3; the D gene is possibly TRBD1 (6 bases). With 7 bases removed from V and 4 bases from J, the gap between germline ends came to 11 bases. The CDR3 runs 13 residues. Germline loops: CDR1 MNHNS, CDR2 SASEGT. The CDR3 DNA reads as TGTGCCAGCAATTCGGGACAAGGAAACACCATATATTTT. Translated, it gives CASNSGQGNTIYF.

The rearrangement joins TRBV5-4 to TRBJ2-3, with D perhaps matching TRBD1 (6 bases). CDR1 and CDR2 from the germline V gene are SGHNT and YYREEE (reference sequence). The CDR3 runs 16 residues. Trimming cost V 1 base and J 4 bases, with 16 bases left between them. The CDR3 nucleotides read TGTGCCAGCAGCTTGCGAGGGGGAGCGGTCCCAGATACGCAGTATTTT. Its protein is CASSLRGGAVPDTQYF.

The rearrangement joins TRBV5-6 to TRBJ2-7; D remains unclear. The germline V and J ends were trimmed by 0 bases and 0 bases, with 13 bases remaining between them. This CDR3 is 16 amino acids long. The germline V gene encodes CDR1 SGHDT and CDR2 YYEEEE. The CDR3 DNA sequence: TGTGCCAGCAGCTTGGAGGCTTGGGCTAACTCCTACGAGCAGTACTTC. Translating gives CASSLEAWANSYEQYF.

This clone was detected a few times. The chain is built from TRBV11-2 and TRBJ2-3; 13 bases align to TRBD2. The germline CDR1 and CDR2 sequences are SGHAT and FQNNGV. The junction had 0 bases not matched to a gene; V was cut back by 6 bases and J by 3 bases. The CDR3 consists of 14 residues. The CDR3 is CASRLAGGTDTQYF. The DNA of the CDR3 is TGTGCCAGCAGACTAGCGGGGGGGACAGATACGCAGTATTTT.

The rearrangement joins TRBV2 to TRBJ2-2, with 11 bases lining up with TRBD1. This CDR3 is built from 19 residues. Trimming took 0 bases from V and 5 from J; bases not matched to a gene: 11. CDR1 is SNHLY, CDR2 FYNNEI, per germline. CDR3: CASSEAGRTGGNLTGELFF. In DNA form, the CDR3 reads TGTGCCAGCAGTGAAGCTGGGCGGACAGGGGGCAATCTAACCGGGGAGCTGTTTTTT.